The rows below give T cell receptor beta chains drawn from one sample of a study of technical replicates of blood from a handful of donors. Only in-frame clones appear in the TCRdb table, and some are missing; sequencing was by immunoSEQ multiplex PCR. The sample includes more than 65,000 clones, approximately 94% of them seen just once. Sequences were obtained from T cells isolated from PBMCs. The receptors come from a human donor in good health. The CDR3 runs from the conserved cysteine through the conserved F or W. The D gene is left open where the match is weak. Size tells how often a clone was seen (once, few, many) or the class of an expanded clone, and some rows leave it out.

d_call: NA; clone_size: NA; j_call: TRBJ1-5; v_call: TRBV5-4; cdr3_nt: TGTGCCAGCAGCCTCTACGCGGCAGCCAATCAGCCCCAGCATTTT; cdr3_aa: CASSLYAAANQPQHF
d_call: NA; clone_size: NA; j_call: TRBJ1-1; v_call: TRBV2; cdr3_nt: TGTGCCAGCAGTGAAATGGGGTCGGACAATGAAGCTTTCTTT; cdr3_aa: CASSEMGSDNEAFF
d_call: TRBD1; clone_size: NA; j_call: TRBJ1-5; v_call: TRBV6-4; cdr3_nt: TGTGCCAGCAGTGAGACAGGGGAGAATCAGCCCCAGCATTTT; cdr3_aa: CASSETGENQPQHF
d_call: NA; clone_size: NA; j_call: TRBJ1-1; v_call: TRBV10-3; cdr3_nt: TGTGCCATCAGTGAGCCGGGGGAAGCTTTCTTT; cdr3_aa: CAISEPGEAFF
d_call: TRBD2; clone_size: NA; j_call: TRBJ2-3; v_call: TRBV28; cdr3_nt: TGTGCCAGCAGCCCCTGGAGACTAGCGGGAGATACGCAGTATTTT; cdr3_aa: CASSPWRLAGDTQYF
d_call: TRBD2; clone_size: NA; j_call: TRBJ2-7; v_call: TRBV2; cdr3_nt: TGTGCCGTGGGGGGGATGAGTAGCTCCTACGAGCAGTACTTC; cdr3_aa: CAVGGMSSSYEQYF
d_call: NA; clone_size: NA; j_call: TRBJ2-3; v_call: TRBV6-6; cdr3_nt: TGTGCCAGCAGGACCTTCAGGGGGGCGGCAGATACGCAGTATTTT; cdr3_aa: CASRTFRGAADTQYF
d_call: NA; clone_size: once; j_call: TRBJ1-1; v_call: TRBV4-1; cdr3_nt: TGCGCCAGCAGCCAAGACTCGGGGGACACTGAAGCTTTCTTT; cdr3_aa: CASSQDSGDTEAFF
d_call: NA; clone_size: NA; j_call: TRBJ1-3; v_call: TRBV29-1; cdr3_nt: TGCAGCGCACAACAGGGATTAACTGGAAACACCATATATTTT; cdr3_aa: CSAQQGLTGNTIYF
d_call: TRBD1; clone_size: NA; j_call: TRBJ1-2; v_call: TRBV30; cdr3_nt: TGTGCCTGGAGTGTACGGACAGGGGGTGGCTACACCTTC; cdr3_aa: CAWSVRTGGGYTF
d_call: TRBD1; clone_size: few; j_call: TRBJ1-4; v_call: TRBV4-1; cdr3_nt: TGCGCCAGCAGCCCACGGGACAGGGGCTATGAAAAACTGTTTTTT; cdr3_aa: CASSPRDRGYEKLFF
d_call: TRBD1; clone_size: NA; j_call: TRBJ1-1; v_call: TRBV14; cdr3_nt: TGTGCCAGCAGCCTGTCAGGGGGAAGCGAAGCTTTCTTT; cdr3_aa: CASSLSGGSEAFF
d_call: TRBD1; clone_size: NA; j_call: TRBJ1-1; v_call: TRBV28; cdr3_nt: TGTGCCAGCAGTTTATCTACAGGGGGCATGACTGAAGCTTTCTTT; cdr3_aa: CASSLSTGGMTEAFF
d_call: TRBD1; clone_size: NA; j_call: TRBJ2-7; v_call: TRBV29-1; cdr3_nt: TGCAGCGCCAGCGTTGCAGGGGGTGTATCCTACGAGCAGTACTTC; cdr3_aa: CSASVAGGVSYEQYF
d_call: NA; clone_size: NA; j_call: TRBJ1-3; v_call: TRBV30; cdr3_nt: TGCGGGGGACTTACTATGGGCACCATATATTTT; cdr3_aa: CGGLTMGTIYF
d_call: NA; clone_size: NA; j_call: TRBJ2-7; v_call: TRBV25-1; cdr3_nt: TGTGCCAGCGGGAGCAGGTTCTACGAGCAGTACTTC; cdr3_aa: CASGSRFYEQYF
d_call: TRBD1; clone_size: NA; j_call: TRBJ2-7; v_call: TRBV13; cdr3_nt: TGTGCCAGCAGCCGGGACAGCTCCTACGAGCAGTACTTC; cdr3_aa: CASSRDSSYEQYF
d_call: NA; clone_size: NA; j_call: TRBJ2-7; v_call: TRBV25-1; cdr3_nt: TGTGCCAGCAGTGACTCACAGGGACCCTACGAGCAGTACTTC; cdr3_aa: CASSDSQGPYEQYF
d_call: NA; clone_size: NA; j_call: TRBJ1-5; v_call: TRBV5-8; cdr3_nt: TGTGCCAGCAGTCCCCTAGGCAATCAGCCCCAGCATTTT; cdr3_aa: CASSPLGNQPQHF
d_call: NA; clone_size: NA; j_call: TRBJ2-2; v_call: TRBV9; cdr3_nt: TGTGCCAGCAGCGTAGCTACAGGGACCGGGGAGCTGTTTTTT; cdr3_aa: CASSVATGTGELFF
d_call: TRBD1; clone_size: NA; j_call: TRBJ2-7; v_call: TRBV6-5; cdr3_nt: TGTGCCAGCAGTTCCTCCGGGACAGGGGGAGACGAGCAGTACTTC; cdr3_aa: CASSSSGTGGDEQYF
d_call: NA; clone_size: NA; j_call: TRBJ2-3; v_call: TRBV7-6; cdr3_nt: TGTGCCAGCAGCTCTATCGTAAGCACAGATACGCAGTATTTT; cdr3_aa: CASSSIVSTDTQYF
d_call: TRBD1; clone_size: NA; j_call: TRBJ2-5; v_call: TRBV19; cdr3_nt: TGTGCCAGTAGTACGCGGACAGGGGGAGAGACCCAGTACTTC; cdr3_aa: CASSTRTGGETQYF
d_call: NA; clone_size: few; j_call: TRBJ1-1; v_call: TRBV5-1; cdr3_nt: TGCGCCAGCAGCTTGTGGGCCTCAAACACTGAAGCTTTCTTT; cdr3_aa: CASSLWASNTEAFF
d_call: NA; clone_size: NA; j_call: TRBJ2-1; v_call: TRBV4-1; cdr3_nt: TGCGCCAGCAGCCAACAGGACACCCCCTACAATGAGCAGTTCTTC; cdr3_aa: CASSQQDTPYNEQFF
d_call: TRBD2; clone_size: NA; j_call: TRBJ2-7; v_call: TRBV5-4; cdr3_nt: TGTGCCAGCAGCTTGGATGGGAGACTTTCTAGCGGGACTCCCGAGCAGTACTTC; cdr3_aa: CASSLDGRLSSGTPEQYF
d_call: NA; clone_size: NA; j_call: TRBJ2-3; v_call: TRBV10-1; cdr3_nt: TGCGCCAGCAGTGCCAACATAGGGAGGACAGATACGCAGTATTTT; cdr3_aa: CASSANIGRTDTQYF
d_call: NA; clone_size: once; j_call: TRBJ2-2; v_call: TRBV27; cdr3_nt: TGTGCCAGCATCGAGGGGAACACCGGGGAGCTGTTTTTT; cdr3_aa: CASIEGNTGELFF
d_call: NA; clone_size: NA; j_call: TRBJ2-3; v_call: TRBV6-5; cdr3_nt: TGTGCCAGCAGTTACGGGCGCACAGATACGCAGTATTTT; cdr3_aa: CASSYGRTDTQYF
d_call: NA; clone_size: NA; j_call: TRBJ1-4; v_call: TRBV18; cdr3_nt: TGTGCCAGCTCATCAGGAACCTACCTCGATGAAAAACTGTTTTTT; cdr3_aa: CASSSGTYLDEKLFF
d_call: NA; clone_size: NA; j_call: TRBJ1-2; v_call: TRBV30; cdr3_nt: TGTGCCTGGAGCCCGGGAACTAACTATGGCTACACCTTC; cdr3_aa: CAWSPGTNYGYTF
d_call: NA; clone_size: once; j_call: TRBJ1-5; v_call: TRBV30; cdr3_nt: TGTGCCTGGAGTGAGGGAATCGGGGGTAAGCAGCCCCAGCATTTT; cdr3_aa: CAWSEGIGGKQPQHF
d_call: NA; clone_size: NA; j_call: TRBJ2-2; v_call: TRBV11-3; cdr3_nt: TGTGCCAGCAGCCACAGGGACGGCACCGGGGAGCTGTTTTTT; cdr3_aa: CASSHRDGTGELFF
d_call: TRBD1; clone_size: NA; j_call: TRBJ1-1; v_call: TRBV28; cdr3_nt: TGTGCCAGCAGTTTTATGCAGGGGGCTAAGTACACTGAAGCTTTCTTT; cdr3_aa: CASSFMQGAKYTEAFF
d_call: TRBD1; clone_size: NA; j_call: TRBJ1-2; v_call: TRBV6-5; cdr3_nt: TGTGCCAGCAGTTATTCGGACAGGGCCGACTATGGCTACACCTTC; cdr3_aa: CASSYSDRADYGYTF
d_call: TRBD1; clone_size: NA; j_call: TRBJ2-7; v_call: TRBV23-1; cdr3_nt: TGCGCCAGCAGCCTCCGGGACAGGGGGTGTGCCGAGCAGTACTTC; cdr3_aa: CASSLRDRGCAEQYF
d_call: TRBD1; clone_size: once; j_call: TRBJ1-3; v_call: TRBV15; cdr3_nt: TGTGCCACCGAGGACAGGGGACTTACGATCGGCACCATATATTTT; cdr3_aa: CATEDRGLTIGTIYF
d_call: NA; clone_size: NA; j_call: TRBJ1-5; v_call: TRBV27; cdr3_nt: TGTGCCAGCAGTTTGAACACCGGGGTACCCCAGCATTTT; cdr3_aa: CASSLNTGVPQHF
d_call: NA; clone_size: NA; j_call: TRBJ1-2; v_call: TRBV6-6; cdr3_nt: TGTGCCAGCAGGGCGGGGGCGCGAAACTATGGCTACACCTTC; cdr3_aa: CASRAGARNYGYTF
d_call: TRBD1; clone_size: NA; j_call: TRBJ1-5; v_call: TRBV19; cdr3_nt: TGTGCCAGCCTCGCAGGGGGCAGGCAGCCCCAGCATTTT; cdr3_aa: CASLAGGRQPQHF
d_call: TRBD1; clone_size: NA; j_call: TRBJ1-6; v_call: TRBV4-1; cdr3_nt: TGCGCCAGCAGCCAAGCTCAGACAGGGGTGGGTTCACCCCTCCACTTT; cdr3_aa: CASSQAQTGVGSPLHF
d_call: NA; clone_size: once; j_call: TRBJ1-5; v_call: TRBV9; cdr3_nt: TGTGCCAGCAGCGGACACCAGGGAAATCAGCCCCAGCATTTT; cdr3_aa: CASSGHQGNQPQHF
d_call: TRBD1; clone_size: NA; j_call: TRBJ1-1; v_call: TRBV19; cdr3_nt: TGTGCCAGTAGTATCACAGGGGGCGCCGTGGCTTTCTTT; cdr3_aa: CASSITGGAVAFF
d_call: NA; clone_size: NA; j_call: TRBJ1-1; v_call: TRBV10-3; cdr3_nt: TGTGCCATCGCTCTTGGGACAAACACTGAAGCTTTCTTT; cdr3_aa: CAIALGTNTEAFF
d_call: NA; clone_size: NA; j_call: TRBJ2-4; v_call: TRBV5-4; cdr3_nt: TGTGCCAGCAGCCCGACAGTAGCCAAAAACATTCAGTACTTC; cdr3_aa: CASSPTVAKNIQYF
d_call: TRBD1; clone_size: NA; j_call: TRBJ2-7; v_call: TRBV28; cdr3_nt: TGTGCCAGCAGTTTACGAACCCGACAGGGGAATTTGTACGAGCAGTACTTC; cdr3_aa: CASSLRTRQGNLYEQYF
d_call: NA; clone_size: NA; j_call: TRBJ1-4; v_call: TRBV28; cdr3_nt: TGTGCCAGCAGTTTTGTCCTAGAGACTGAAAAACTGTTTTTT; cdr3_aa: CASSFVLETEKLFF
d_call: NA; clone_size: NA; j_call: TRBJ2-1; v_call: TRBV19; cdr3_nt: TGTGCCAGTAGTCAGGCAGGGTTTAATGAGCAGTTCTTC; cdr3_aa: CASSQAGFNEQFF
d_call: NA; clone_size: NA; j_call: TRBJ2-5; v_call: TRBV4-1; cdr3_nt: TGCGCCAGCAGCCAAGTAACAGAGCAAGAGACCCAGTACTTC; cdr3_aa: CASSQVTEQETQYF
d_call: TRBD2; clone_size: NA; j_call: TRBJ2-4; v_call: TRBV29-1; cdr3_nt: TGCAGCGTTGAAAGGGGGACTAGCGGGAATGAAAACATTCAGTACTTC; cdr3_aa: CSVERGTSGNENIQYF
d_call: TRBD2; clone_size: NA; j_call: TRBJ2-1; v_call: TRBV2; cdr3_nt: TGTGCCAGCAGTGGAGGTAGGACTAGCGGGAGTGTTGATGAGCAGTTCTTC; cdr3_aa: CASSGGRTSGSVDEQFF
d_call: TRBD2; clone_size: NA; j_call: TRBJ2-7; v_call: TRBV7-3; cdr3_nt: TGTGCCAGCAGCTTAGGCGGGGGGGCTTACGAGCAGTACTTC; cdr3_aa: CASSLGGGAYEQYF
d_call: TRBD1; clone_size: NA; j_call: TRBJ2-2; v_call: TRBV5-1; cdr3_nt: TGCGCCAGCAGCTGGCCTTTAGGGACAGGGCCCGGGGAGCTGTTTTTT; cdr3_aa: CASSWPLGTGPGELFF
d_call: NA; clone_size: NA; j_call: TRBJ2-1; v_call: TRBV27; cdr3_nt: TGTGCCAGCAGCCCGATACAGGAGCTCTACAATGAGCAGTTCTTC; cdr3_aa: CASSPIQELYNEQFF
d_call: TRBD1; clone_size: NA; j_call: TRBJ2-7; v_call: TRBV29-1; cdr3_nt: TGCAGCGTATTAGGGGGCGCTAATTCTAGGAACCCCTACGAGCAGTACTTC; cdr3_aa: CSVLGGANSRNPYEQYF
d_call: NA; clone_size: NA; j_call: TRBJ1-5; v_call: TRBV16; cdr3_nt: TGTGCCAGCAGCCAATATATTATGAGCAATCAGCCCCAGCATTTT; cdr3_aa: CASSQYIMSNQPQHF
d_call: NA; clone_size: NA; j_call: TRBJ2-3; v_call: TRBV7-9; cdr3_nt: TGTGCCAGCAGCCCTCCCAGGGATGGCCCCCGGGCAGATACGCAGTATTTT; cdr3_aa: CASSPPRDGPRADTQYF